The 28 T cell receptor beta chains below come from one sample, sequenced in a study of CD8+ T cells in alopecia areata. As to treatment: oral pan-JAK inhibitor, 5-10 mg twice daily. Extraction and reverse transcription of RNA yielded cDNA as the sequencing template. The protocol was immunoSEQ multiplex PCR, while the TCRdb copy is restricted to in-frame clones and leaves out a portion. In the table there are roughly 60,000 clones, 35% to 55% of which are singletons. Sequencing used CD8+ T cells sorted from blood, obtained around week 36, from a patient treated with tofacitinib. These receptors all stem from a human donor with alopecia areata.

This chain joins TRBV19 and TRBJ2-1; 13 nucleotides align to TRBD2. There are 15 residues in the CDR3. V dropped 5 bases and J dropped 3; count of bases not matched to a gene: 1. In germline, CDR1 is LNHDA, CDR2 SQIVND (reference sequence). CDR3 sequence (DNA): TGTGCCAGTAGTGGACTAGCGGGAGACTACAATGAGCAGTTCTTC. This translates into CASSGLAGDYNEQFF. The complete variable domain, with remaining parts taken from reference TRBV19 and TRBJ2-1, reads DGGITQSPKYLFRKEGQNVTLSCEQNLNHDAMYWYRQDPGQGLRLIYYSQIVNDFQKGDIAEGYSVSREKKESFPLTVTSAQKNPTAFYLCASSGLAGDYNEQFFGPGTRLTVL.

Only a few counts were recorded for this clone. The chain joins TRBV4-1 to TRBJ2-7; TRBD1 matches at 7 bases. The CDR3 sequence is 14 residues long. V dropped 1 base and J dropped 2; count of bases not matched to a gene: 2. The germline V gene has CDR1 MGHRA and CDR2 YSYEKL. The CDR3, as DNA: TGCGCCAGCAGCCAAGCCCAGGGGGCCTACGAGCAGTACTTC. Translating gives CASSQAQGAYEQYF.

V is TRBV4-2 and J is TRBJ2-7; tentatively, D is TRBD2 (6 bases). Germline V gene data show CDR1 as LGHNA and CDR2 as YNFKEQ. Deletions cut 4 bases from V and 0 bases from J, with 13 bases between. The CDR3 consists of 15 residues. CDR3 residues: CASSLGTPSSYEQYF. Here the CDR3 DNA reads TGTGCCAGCAGCCTCGGGACTCCGAGCTCCTACGAGCAGTACTTC.

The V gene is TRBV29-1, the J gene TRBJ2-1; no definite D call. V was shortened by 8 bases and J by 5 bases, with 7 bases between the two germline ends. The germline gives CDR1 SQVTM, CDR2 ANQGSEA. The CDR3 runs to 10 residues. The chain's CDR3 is CSSRHNEQFF. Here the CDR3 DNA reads TGCAGCAGCCGGCACAATGAGCAGTTCTTC.

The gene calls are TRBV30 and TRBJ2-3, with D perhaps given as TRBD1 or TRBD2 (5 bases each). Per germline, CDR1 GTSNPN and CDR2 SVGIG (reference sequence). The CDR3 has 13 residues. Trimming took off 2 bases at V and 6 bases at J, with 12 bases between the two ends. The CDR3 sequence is CAWSLTWGDTQYF. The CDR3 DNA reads TGTGCCTGGAGTTTAACATGGGGGGATACGCAGTATTTT.

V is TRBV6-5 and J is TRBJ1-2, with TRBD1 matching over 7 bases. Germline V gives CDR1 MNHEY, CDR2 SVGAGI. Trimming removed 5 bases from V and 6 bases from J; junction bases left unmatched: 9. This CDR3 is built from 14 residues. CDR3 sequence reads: CASSPGQVLNGYTF. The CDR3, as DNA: TGTGCCAGCAGTCCTGGACAGGTTTTGAATGGCTACACCTTC.

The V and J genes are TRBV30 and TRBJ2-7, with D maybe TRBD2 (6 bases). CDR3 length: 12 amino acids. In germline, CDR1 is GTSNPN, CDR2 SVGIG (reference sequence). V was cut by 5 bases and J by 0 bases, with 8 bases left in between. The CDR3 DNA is TGTGCCTGGGGGGACTCCTCCTACGAGCAGTACTTC. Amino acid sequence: CAWGDSSYEQYF.

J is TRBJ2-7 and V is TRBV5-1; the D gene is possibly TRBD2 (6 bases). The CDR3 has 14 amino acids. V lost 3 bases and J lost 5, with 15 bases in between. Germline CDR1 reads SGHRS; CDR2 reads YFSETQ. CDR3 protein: CASSSPGGLDEQYF. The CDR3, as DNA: TGCGCCAGCAGCTCCCCCGGGGGATTGGACGAGCAGTACTTC.

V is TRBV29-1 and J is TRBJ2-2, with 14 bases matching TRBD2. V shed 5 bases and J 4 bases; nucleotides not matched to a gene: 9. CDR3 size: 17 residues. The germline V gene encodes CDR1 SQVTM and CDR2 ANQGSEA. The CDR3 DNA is TGCAGCGTTACCGGACTAGCGGGAGGCGGGAGCACCGGGGAGCTGTTTTTT. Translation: CSVTGLAGGGSTGELFF.

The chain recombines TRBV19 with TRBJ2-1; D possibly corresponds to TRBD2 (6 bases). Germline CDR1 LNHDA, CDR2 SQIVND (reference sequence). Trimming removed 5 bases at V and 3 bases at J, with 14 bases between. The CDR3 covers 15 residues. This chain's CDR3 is CASSFRTNGYNEQFF. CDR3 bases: TGTGCCAGTAGTTTCCGGACTAACGGCTACAATGAGCAGTTCTTC.

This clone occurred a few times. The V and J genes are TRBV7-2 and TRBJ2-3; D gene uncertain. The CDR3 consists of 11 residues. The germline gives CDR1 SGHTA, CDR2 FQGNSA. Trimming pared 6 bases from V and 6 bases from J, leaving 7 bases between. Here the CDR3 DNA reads TGTGCCAGCAGGTTAATGGATACGCAGTATTTT. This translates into CASRLMDTQYF.

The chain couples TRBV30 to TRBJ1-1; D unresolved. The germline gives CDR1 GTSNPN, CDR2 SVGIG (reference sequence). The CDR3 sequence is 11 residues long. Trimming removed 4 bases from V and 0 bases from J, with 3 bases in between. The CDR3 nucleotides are TGTGCCTGGACGGTGAACACTGAAGCTTTCTTT. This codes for CAWTVNTEAFF.

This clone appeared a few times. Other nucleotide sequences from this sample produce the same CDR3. The CDR3 is CASSLGDQPQHF. As DNA, the CDR3 is TGTGCCAGCAGCTTAGGTGATCAGCCCCAGCATTTT. The gene calls are TRBV7-9 and TRBJ1-5; unclear D gene. V lost 1 base to trimming and J lost 5 bases, with 3 bases between them. From germline, CDR1 is SEHNR and CDR2 FQNEAQ (reference sequence). This CDR3 region has 12 residues.

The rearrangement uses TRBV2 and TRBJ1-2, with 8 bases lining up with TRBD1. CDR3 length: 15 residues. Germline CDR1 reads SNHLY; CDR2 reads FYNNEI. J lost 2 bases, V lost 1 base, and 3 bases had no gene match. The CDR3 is CASSEGTGLNYGYTF. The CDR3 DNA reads TGTGCCAGCAGTGAAGGGACAGGGTTGAACTATGGCTACACCTTC.

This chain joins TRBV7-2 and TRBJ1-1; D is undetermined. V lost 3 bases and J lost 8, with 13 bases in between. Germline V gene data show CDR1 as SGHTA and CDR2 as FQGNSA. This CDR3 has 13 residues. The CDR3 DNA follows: TGTGCCAGCAGCTTTTCCCCCAAAATCGAAGCTTTCTTT. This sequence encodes CASSFSPKIEAFF.

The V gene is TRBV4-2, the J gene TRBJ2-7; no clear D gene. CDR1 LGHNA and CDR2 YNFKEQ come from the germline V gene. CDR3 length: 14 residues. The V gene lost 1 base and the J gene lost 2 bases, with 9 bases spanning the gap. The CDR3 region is CASSQVGTTYEQYF. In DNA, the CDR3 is TGTGCCAGCAGCCAAGTGGGCACTACCTACGAGCAGTACTTC.

The CDR3 DNA reads as TGTGCCACCTGTAAGAGGGACAGGGGAGACGAGCAGTACTTC. This translates into CATCKRDRGDEQYF. V is TRBV15 and J is TRBJ2-7; TRBD1 agrees at 10 bases. The trim removed 8 bases at V and 5 bases at J, leaving 9 bases unmatched. This CDR3 spans 14 amino acids. Per germline, CDR1 LNHNV and CDR2 YYDKDF (reference sequence). Looking up the rest from reference TRBV15 and TRBJ2-7 gives the full variable domain: DAMVIQNPRYQVTQFGKPVTLSCSQTLNHNVMYWYQQKSSQAPKLLFHYYDKDFNNEADTPDNFQSRRPNTSFCFLDIRSPGLGDTAMYLCATCKRDRGDEQYFGPGTRLTVT.

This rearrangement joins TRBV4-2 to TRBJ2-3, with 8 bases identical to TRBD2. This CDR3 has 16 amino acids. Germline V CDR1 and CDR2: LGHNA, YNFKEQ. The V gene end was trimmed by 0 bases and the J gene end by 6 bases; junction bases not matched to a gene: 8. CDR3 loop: CASSQEGIGRGDTQYF. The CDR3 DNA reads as TGTGCCAGCAGCCAAGAGGGCATCGGGAGGGGTGATACGCAGTATTTT.

This chain's CDR3 is CASSLGTGAGQPQHF. The CDR3 DNA follows: TGTGCCAGCAGCTTAGGGACAGGGGCCGGCCAGCCCCAGCATTTT. The V gene is TRBV11-2, the J gene TRBJ1-5; 9 positions match TRBD1. Germline V gene sequence: CDR1 SGHAT, CDR2 FQNNGV. The CDR3 totals 15 residues. V shed 1 base and J 7 bases; nucleotides not matched to a gene: 5.

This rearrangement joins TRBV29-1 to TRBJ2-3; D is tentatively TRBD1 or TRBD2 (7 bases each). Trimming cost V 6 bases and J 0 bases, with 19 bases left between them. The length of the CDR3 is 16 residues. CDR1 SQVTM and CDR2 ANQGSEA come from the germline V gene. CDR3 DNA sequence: TGCAGCGTCTCAGGGGGGCTAGCGGAGAGCACAGATACGCAGTATTTT. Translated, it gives CSVSGGLAESTDTQYF.

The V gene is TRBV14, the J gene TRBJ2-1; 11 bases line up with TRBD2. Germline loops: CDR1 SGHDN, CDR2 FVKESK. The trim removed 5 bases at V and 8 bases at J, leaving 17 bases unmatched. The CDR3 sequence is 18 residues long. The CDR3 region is CASSYRPTSGGGEDEQFF. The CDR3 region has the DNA TGTGCCAGCAGCTATAGACCTACTAGCGGGGGAGGTGAGGATGAGCAGTTCTTC.

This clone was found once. The CDR3 reads CASSTANEKLFF. CDR3 DNA: TGTGCCAGTAGCACGGCGAATGAAAAACTGTTTTTT. This sequence joins TRBV19 and TRBJ1-4; D uncertain. CDR1 and CDR2 from the germline V gene are LNHDA and SQIVND (reference sequence). Trimming took 6 bases from V and 5 from J, leaving 7 bases between them. CDR3 length: 12 residues. Using reference TRBV19 and TRBJ1-4 for the parts outside the CDR3, the full variable domain is DGGITQSPKYLFRKEGQNVTLSCEQNLNHDAMYWYRQDPGQGLRLIYYSQIVNDFQKGDIAEGYSVSREKKESFPLTVTSAQKNPTAFYLCASSTANEKLFFGSGTQLSVL.

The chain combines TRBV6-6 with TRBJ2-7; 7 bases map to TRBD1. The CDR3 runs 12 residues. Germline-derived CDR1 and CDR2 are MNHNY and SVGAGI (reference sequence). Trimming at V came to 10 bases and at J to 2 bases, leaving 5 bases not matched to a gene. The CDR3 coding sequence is TGTGCCACCAGGGACAGAGCCTACGAGCAGTACTTC. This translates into CATRDRAYEQYF.

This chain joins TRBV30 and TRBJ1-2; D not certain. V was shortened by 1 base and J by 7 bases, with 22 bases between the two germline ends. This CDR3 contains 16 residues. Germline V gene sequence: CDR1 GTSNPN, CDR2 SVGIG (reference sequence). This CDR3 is CAWSAPGSLADIGYTF. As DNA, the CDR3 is TGTGCCTGGAGTGCGCCCGGGTCCTTGGCGGATATTGGCTACACCTTC.

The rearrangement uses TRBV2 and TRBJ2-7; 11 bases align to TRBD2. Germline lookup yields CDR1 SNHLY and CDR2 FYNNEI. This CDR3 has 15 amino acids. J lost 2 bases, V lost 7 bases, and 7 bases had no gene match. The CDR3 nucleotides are TGTGCCAGCACTACTAGCGGGAGCTGGACCTACGAGCAGTACTTC. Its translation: CASTTSGSWTYEQYF.

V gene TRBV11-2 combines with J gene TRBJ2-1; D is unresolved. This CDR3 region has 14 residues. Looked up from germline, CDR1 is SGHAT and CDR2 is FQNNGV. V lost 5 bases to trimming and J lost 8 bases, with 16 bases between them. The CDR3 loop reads CASSRLYGVDEQFF. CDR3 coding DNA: TGTGCCAGCAGCCGCTTATATGGGGTGGATGAGCAGTTCTTC.

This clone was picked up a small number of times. CDR3 in amino acids: CSVAGTGELEQYF. Written as DNA, the CDR3 is TGCAGCGTTGCCGGGACAGGGGAGCTCGAGCAGTACTTC. The chain recombines TRBV29-1 with TRBJ2-7; 10 bases align to TRBD1. Per germline, CDR1 SQVTM and CDR2 ANQGSEA. V lost 4 bases and J lost 6; bases outside the gene matches: 6. The CDR3 length is 13 residues.

CDR3 in DNA: TGTGCCAGCACACCAAACACTGAAGCTTTCTTT. As protein: CASTPNTEAFF. The V gene is TRBV5-5, the J gene TRBJ1-1; unclear D gene. The CDR3 covers 11 residues. V was shortened by 6 bases and J by 2 bases, with 5 bases between the two germline ends. Per the germline V gene, CDR1 is SGHKS and CDR2 is YYEKEE (reference sequence).